The next 13 T cell receptor beta chains were all read from a single sample in a study of T-cell memory formation after mild COVID-19 (dated by TCRdb to the early 2020s). The library was prepared using 5' RACE. This sample was sequenced with an Illumina NovaSeq 6000. TCRdb ran its own pipeline on the public reads, namely fastp trimming at Q25 and MiXCR clone calling, and kept in-frame beta chains. Records with the same CDR3 protein are collapsed into one entry carrying the most frequent genes and DNA. For this sample there are about 210,000 distinct CDR3 sequences; 8% to 11% appear just once. The biggest ten clones account for just over 3% of the sample. The specimen was PBMCs or a T cell subset sorted from them (not recorded which). Receptors originate from a man aged 18 to 29 who had mild COVID-19 (a few samples of this study predate the infection). The sample titles of this study are shuffled in the database, so cell type and time point are left out; the donor was told from shared clones.

The table lists this clonotype with many counts. The chain uses TRBV6-5 and TRBJ2-1; D is ambiguous. Germline V gives CDR1 MNHEY, CDR2 SVGAGI. This CDR3 has 14 amino acids. The V end lost 5 bases, the J end lost 4 bases, and 12 bases lay between the germline ends. The CDR3 region is CASSPARPYNEQFF. CDR3 DNA sequence: TGTGCCAGCAGTCCAGCAAGACCGTACAATGAGCAGTTCTTC.

This clonotype was seen only a few times. This chain connects TRBV7-9 to TRBJ1-1, with TRBD1 as a possible D gene (5 bases). The length of the CDR3 is 14 residues. Trimming removed 3 bases at V and 1 base at J, with 9 bases between. Germline lookup yields CDR1 SEHNR and CDR2 FQNEAQ (reference sequence). CDR3 nucleotide sequence: TGTGCCAGCAGCTTCGGGGCCCCGAACACTGAAGCTTTCTTT. Its protein is CASSFGAPNTEAFF.

The rearrangement links TRBV2 to TRBJ1-6, with TRBD1 identical over 8 bases. With V trimmed by 10 bases and J by 8 bases, 7 bases remained unmatched. Germline V gene data show CDR1 as SNHLY and CDR2 as FYNNEI. The CDR3 runs 13 residues. In nucleotides, the CDR3 is TGTGCCAATCCACTGGACAGGGATTCACCCCTCCACTTT. Amino acid sequence: CANPLDRDSPLHF. Full variable domain (missing parts from reference TRBV2 and TRBJ1-6): EPEVTQTPSHQVTQMGQEVILRCVPISNHLYFYWYRQILGQKVEFLVSFYNNEISEKSEIFDDQFSVERPDGSNFTLKIRSTKLEDSAMYFCANPLDRDSPLHFGNGTRLTVT.

Points on this clonotype: The junction departs from the called germline gene at one end, perhaps through a read error. The V gene is TRBV6-5, the J gene TRBJ1-1, with a weak D call TRBD1 (5 bases). Germline assignment: CDR1 MNHEY and CDR2 SVGAGI. The CDR3 totals 16 residues. CDR3 in DNA: TGTGCCAGAAGTTACCTAGGGGTAGGGATGAACACTGAAGCTTTCTTT. Encoded protein: CARSYLGVGMNTEAFF.

In this sample, this clonotype turned up a few times. The CDR3: CASSPVGGPKTTWHAFF. The CDR3 region has the DNA TGTGCCAGCAGCCCAGTGGGGGGGCCGAAAACTACTTGGCACGCTTTCTTT. The chain carries TRBV7-9 and TRBJ1-1; possibly TRBD1 for D (6 bases). V lost 5 bases and J lost 11, with 30 bases in between. Germline values: CDR1 SEHNR, CDR2 FQNEAQ (reference sequence). The CDR3 loop spans 17 amino acids.

The rearrangement joins TRBV12-3 or TRBV12-4 to TRBJ1-1; no clear D gene. The CDR3 loop spans 14 amino acids. V was cut by 2 bases and J by 5 bases, with 12 bases left in between. The chain's CDR3 is CASSLNGLGTEAFF. The CDR3 DNA sequence: TGTGCCAGCAGTTTAAACGGTCTTGGGACTGAAGCTTTCTTT.

This clonotype has more than one count but fewer than ten. This chain connects TRBV5-6 to TRBJ1-4, with TRBD1 matching 8 bases. Per the germline V gene, CDR1 is SGHDT and CDR2 is YYEEEE. The CDR3 contains 14 residues. Germline trimming cut 4 bases from V and 5 bases from J; bases unmatched to any gene: 4. This CDR3 reads CASSPDRGNEKLFF. In DNA form, the CDR3 reads TGTGCCAGCAGCCCCGACAGGGGAAATGAAAAACTGTTTTTT.

CDR3 DNA: TGTGCCAGCAGCCGAGGACGGAGATCCTACGAGCAGTACTTC. The encoded protein is CASSRGRRSYEQYF. This chain links TRBV7-9 with TRBJ2-7; no clear D gene. Germline-derived CDR1 and CDR2 are SEHNR and FQNEAQ (reference sequence). CDR3 length: 14 residues. Deletions cut 5 bases from V and 1 base from J, with 12 bases between.

V usage is TRBV6-2 or TRBV6-3 and J usage is TRBJ2-4; TRBD2 is a possible D gene (7 bases). This CDR3 is 14 amino acids long. Germline CDR1 is MNHEY and CDR2 is SVGEGT. The V end lost 7 bases, the J end lost 6 bases, and 16 bases lay between the germline ends. Here the CDR3 reads CASTSGGPGNIQYF. The CDR3 coding sequence is TGTGCCAGCACCTCCGGGGGGCCTGGAAACATTCAGTACTTC.

This clonotype was seen at least ten times. This sequence joins TRBV4-3 and TRBJ1-6; no firm D call. This CDR3 has 14 residues. V was clipped by 0 bases and J by 14 bases, with 14 bases between them. Germline CDR1 is LGHNA and CDR2 is YSLEER. CDR3 DNA sequence: TGCGCCAGCAGCCAAGATCGAAAGGGTCCATCCCTCCACTTT. Its protein is CASSQDRKGPSLHF.

This clonotype was observed at least ten times. The gene calls are TRBV29-1 and TRBJ2-1; possible D gene TRBD2, 5 bases. CDR3 length equals 14 residues. Trimming left V 7 bases short and J 7 bases short, with 20 bases between. Germline-derived CDR1 and CDR2 are SQVTM and ANQGSEA. The CDR3 is CSGTRTGVGNEQFF. CDR3 nucleotide sequence: TGCAGCGGGACTCGGACCGGGGTTGGGAATGAGCAGTTCTTC.

This sequence joins TRBV5-1 and TRBJ2-3, with D possibly TRBD1 on 6 matching bases. Per germline, CDR1 SGHRS and CDR2 YFSETQ. The CDR3 runs 15 residues. Between the trimmed V and J ends, which lost 1 base and 2 bases, there was a span of 11 bases. CDR3 coding DNA: TGCGCCAGCAGCTTGTCAGGACAGACCACAGATACGCAGTATTTT. Its translation: CASSLSGQTTDTQYF.

The J gene is TRBJ2-1, the V gene TRBV6-2 or TRBV6-3; no clear D gene. Germline loops: CDR1 MNHEY, CDR2 SVGEGT. V lost 2 bases to trimming and J lost 0 bases, with 8 bases between them. This CDR3 is 15 amino acids long. CDR3 DNA sequence: TGTGCCAGCAGTTACCTCCAACCCTCCTACAATGAGCAGTTCTTC. Translation: CASSYLQPSYNEQFF.